A single TCR beta chain is shown here with its context. This specimen comes from a study of blood T cells in healthy people across ages. Per the germline V gene, CDR1 is LGHNA and CDR2 is YSLEER. Trimming pared 0 bases from V and 4 bases from J, leaving 3 bases between. CDR3 length: 13 residues. Isolated per sample were at least 7 million PBMCs. A second PCR of roughly 7 to 11 cycles used a sample-barcoded 5' primer and a J-beta primer mix. A single record per CDR3 protein comes from TCRdb applying MiXCR to the 5' RACE reads. This sample has hundreds of thousands of distinct CDR3 sequences; approximately 50% occur once, and the top ten carry 30% to 40%.

The source of this sequence is a woman aged 55 to 70 in good health. This sequence joins TRBV4-3 and TRBJ2-2, with D uncertain. Source material: blood. CDR3 region: CASSQEATGELFF. The CDR3 region has the DNA TGCGCCAGCAGCCAAGAGGCCACCGGGGAGCTGTTTTTT.